Sequencing of this TCR beta chain was carried out in a study of T cells after yellow fever vaccination. Comments on this clonotype: The target antigen is unknown.

CDR3 length: 14 residues. Germline V CDR1 and CDR2: SGHRS, YFSETQ. The ends were cut back, 0 bases at V and 7 bases at J, with 12 bases in the middle. Regarding the study as a whole: Although most clonotypes did not, a small share appeared in both CD4 and CD8 compartments.

One entry per CDR3 protein, called by TCRdb with MiXCR from the 5' RACE reads. Among fewer than 500,000 distinct CDR3 sequences listed, around 20% were seen once. This chain uses TRBV5-1 with TRBJ2-3; D is undetermined. The TCR originated in a man between 18 and 29 years old who received the YFV17D yellow fever vaccine. The material was PBMCs, obtained before the yellow fever booster vaccination. The CDR3 reads CASSLGVSKNTQYF. CDR3 nucleotides: TGCGCCAGCAGCTTGGGGGTGTCAAAGAATACGCAGTATTTT.